The 28 T cell receptor beta chains below all came from one sample that was sequenced in a study of blood T cell repertoires in COVID-19. Assay: immunoSEQ multiplex PCR; the TCRdb copy retains only in-frame clones and omits some. This sample has about 68,000 clones, with 80% to 90% found just once. The sequencing sample was made of peripheral blood. The origin of the receptors is an older woman with acute or convalescent COVID-19.

This sequence joins TRBV12-2 and TRBJ1-2; the table assigns TRBD1, which was not confirmed against the DNA. TRBV12-2 is classified as a pseudogene. CDR3 length equals 15 residues. DNA of the CDR3: TGTGCAAGTCGCCCCCGGGACAGTACTAACTATGGCTACACCTTC. Its translation is CASRPRDSTNYGYTF.

This clone was observed once. This sequence joins TRBV27 and TRBJ2-1, with TRBD1 as a possible D gene (5 bases). Germline CDR1 is MNHEY and CDR2 is SMNVEV (reference sequence). The CDR3 spans 13 residues. Trimming stripped 2 bases from V and 5 bases from J, with 7 bases between. CDR3 sequence: CASSLQGNNEQFF. The CDR3 nucleotides are TGTGCCAGCAGTTTACAGGGTAACAATGAGCAGTTCTTC.

V and J are TRBV28 and TRBJ2-2; TRBD1 matches at 10 bases. The V segment lost 6 bases and the J segment 4 bases; nucleotides outside the gene matches: 5. CDR1 is MDHEN and CDR2 is SYDVKM in the germline V gene. The length of the CDR3 is 15 residues. Here the CDR3 DNA reads TGTGCCAGCAGGACCGGGACAGGGGTCACCGGGGAGCTGTTTTTT. Its translation is CASRTGTGVTGELFF.

The chain uses TRBV28 and TRBJ2-3; D not certain. The germline V and J ends were trimmed by 9 bases and 2 bases, with 9 bases remaining between them. In germline, CDR1 is MDHEN, CDR2 SYDVKM. There are 12 residues in the CDR3. CDR3 in amino acids: CASDDSTDTQYF. DNA for the CDR3: TGTGCCAGTGACGACTCCACAGATACGCAGTATTTT.

J is TRBJ1-1 and V is TRBV29-1; D gene uncertain. CDR3 length: 15 amino acids. The germline CDR1 and CDR2 sequences are SQVTM and ANQGSEA. The V gene lost 5 bases and the J gene lost 5 bases, with 21 bases spanning the gap. The CDR3 protein is CSVSQGMARGTEAFF. CDR3 coding DNA: TGCAGCGTTTCACAAGGGATGGCGAGAGGGACTGAAGCTTTCTTT.

V usage is TRBV7-2 and J usage is TRBJ2-6; 9 nucleotides match TRBD1. The CDR3 covers 17 residues. Trimming removed 5 bases from V and 2 bases from J; junction bases left unmatched: 7. The germline gives CDR1 SGHTA, CDR2 FQGNSA. The CDR3 nucleotides read TGTGCCAGCAGCCGGGACAGGGTAAAGACTGGGGCCAACGTCCTGACTTTC. Amino acid sequence: CASSRDRVKTGANVLTF. Complete variable domain (other parts from reference TRBV7-2 and TRBJ2-6): GAGVSQSPSNKVTEKGKDVELRCDPISGHTALYWYRQSLGQGLEFLIYFQGNSAPDKSGLPSDRFSAERTGGSVSTLTIQRTQQEDSAVYLCASSRDRVKTGANVLTFGAGSRLTVL.

This clone was detected once. The rearrangement uses TRBV18 and TRBJ2-3; the D is unclear. CDR3 length: 12 residues. Trimming removed 2 bases from V and 5 bases from J, with 5 bases in between. CDR1 and CDR2 (germline): KGHSH, LQKENI. CDR3 residues: CASSPGQDTQYF. The CDR3 bases are TGTGCCAGCTCACCAGGCCAAGATACGCAGTATTTT.

J is TRBJ2-3 and V is TRBV7-9; D is perhaps TRBD1 (5 bases). Trimming took off 8 bases at V and 2 bases at J, with 17 bases between the two ends. Germline values: CDR1 SEHNR, CDR2 FQNEAQ (reference sequence). The CDR3 contains 15 residues. The CDR3 spells CASRQGARDTDTQYF. The CDR3 DNA is TGTGCCAGCCGCCAGGGTGCTCGCGACACAGATACGCAGTATTTT.

The chain is built from TRBV18 and TRBJ1-2; no definite D call. V lost 0 bases and J lost 0, with 8 bases in between. This CDR3 is built from 15 residues. Per the germline V gene, CDR1 is KGHSH and CDR2 is LQKENI. The CDR3 DNA reads as TGTGCCAGCTCACCACCACTCAGGTCTAACTATGGCTACACCTTC. Translating it yields CASSPPLRSNYGYTF.

In DNA, the CDR3 is TGTGCCAGCAGCCGGACAGAGAACACTGAAGCTTTCTTT. Translating it yields CASSRTENTEAFF. The chain joins TRBV12-3 or TRBV12-4 to TRBJ1-1; D may be TRBD1 (6 bases). The CDR3 covers 13 residues. Trimming took 6 bases from V and 1 from J, leaving 9 bases between them.

This clone was counted only a few times. The chain recombines TRBV6-6 with TRBJ2-7; 7 bases map to TRBD2. CDR3 length: 14 amino acids. The germline V gene has CDR1 MNHNY and CDR2 SVGAGI (reference sequence). The ends lost 2 bases at V and 7 bases at J; junction bases unmatched: 8. CDR3 residues: CASSYGGEAREQYF. In DNA form, the CDR3 reads TGTGCCAGCAGTTACGGGGGGGAAGCAAGGGAGCAGTACTTC.

This chain joins TRBV4-1 and TRBJ2-1; 8 nucleotides align to TRBD1. With 2 bases clipped from V and 9 bases from J, the junction kept 9 bases outside the gene matches. Germline V gives CDR1 MGHRA, CDR2 YSYEKL. This CDR3 has 15 residues. The CDR3 DNA follows: TGCGCCAGCAGCCAACCCGACAGGGGTCCCGGTGAGCAGTTCTTC. Encoded protein: CASSQPDRGPGEQFF.

The count of this clone is one. CDR3 nucleotide sequence: TGTGCCAGCAGTGAACTAGCGGGAGGCCAAGAGACCCAGTACTTC. This sequence encodes CASSELAGGQETQYF. The J gene is TRBJ2-5, the V gene TRBV2, with 11 positions matching TRBD2. V dropped 2 bases and J dropped 1; count of bases not matched to a gene: 0. The CDR3 is 15 amino acids. Germline V gene lookup returns CDR1 SNHLY and CDR2 FYNNEI.

The CDR3: CASSLFINNEQFF. The DNA for the CDR3 is TGTGCCAGCAGCTTATTTATAAACAATGAGCAGTTCTTC. The rearrangement joins TRBV7-2 to TRBJ2-1; D gene unclear. Looked up from germline, CDR1 is SGHTA and CDR2 is FQGNSA. This CDR3 has 13 residues. Trimming removed 2 bases at V and 5 bases at J, with 7 bases between.

A few counts support this clone. The chain has TRBV2 and TRBJ1-1; unclear D gene. There are 12 residues in the CDR3. Germline V CDR1 and CDR2: SNHLY, FYNNEI. V was shortened by 1 base and J by 11 bases, with 11 bases between the two germline ends. CDR3 sequence reads: CASSEVSGKAFF. In DNA form, the CDR3 reads TGTGCCAGCAGTGAAGTGTCGGGGAAGGCTTTCTTT.

V usage is TRBV24-1 and J usage is TRBJ2-1; 8 nucleotides line up with TRBD2. Looked up from germline, CDR1 is KGHDR and CDR2 is SFDVKD. The J segment lost 6 bases and the V segment lost 4 bases, leaving 7 bases of the junction unmatched. The CDR3 is made up of 15 amino acids. The CDR3 here is CATSDSSGRGNEQFF. The DNA of the CDR3 is TGTGCCACCAGTGACTCAAGCGGGAGAGGCAATGAGCAGTTCTTC.

V and J are TRBV19 and TRBJ1-1; 7 bases agree with TRBD1. The V segment lost 5 bases and the J segment 9 bases; nucleotides outside the gene matches: 6. The CDR3 runs 12 residues. CDR1 is LNHDA and CDR2 is SQIVND in the germline V gene (reference sequence). This chain's CDR3 is CASSYDRDKAFF. In DNA, the CDR3 is TGTGCCAGTAGTTACGACAGGGATAAAGCTTTCTTT.

The CDR3 spells CASSEGQSNQPQHF. The DNA of the CDR3 is TGCGCCAGCAGCGAGGGACAGAGCAATCAGCCCCAGCATTTT. The chain is built from TRBV4-1 and TRBJ1-5; 7 nucleotides line up with TRBD1. V gave up 5 bases and J gave up 1 base; unmatched junction bases: 2. This CDR3 contains 14 residues. Germline V gives CDR1 MGHRA, CDR2 YSYEKL.

V is TRBV7-8 and J is TRBJ2-2; 7 bases match TRBD1. Losses at the gene ends were 5 bases for V and 0 bases for J; bases not matched to a gene: 6. The germline V gene has CDR1 SGHVS and CDR2 FQNEAQ. The CDR3 has 16 residues. The CDR3 region is CASSTRTGANTGELFF. The CDR3 nucleotides read TGTGCCAGCAGCACACGGACAGGAGCGAACACCGGGGAGCTGTTTTTT. The full variable domain, in which reference TRBV7-8 and TRBJ2-2 provide the parts outside the CDR3, is GAGVSQSPRYKVAKRGQDVALRCDPISGHVSLFWYQQALGQGPEFLTYFQNEAQLDKSGLPSDRFFAERPEGSVSTLKIQRTQQEDSAVYLCASSTRTGANTGELFFGEGSRLTVL.

This clone was observed a handful of times. This chain joins TRBV7-2 and TRBJ2-3, with 8 bases matching TRBD2. The CDR3 consists of 16 residues. The V gene's germline CDR1 is SGHTA and CDR2 FQGNSA. V trimming: 5 bases; J trimming: 2 bases; junction bases outside the gene matches: 9. The CDR3 loop reads CASSLNGGANTDTQYF. Here the CDR3 DNA reads TGTGCCAGCAGCCTAAACGGGGGGGCTAACACAGATACGCAGTATTTT.

There are many counts of this clone. The chain is built from TRBV5-1 and TRBJ2-7, with D perhaps TRBD1 (5 bases). Germline-derived CDR1 and CDR2 are SGHRS and YFSETQ. This CDR3 has 13 residues. The V gene lost 2 bases and the J gene lost 2 bases, with 8 bases spanning the gap. The chain's CDR3 is CASSFDRAYEQYF. CDR3 bases: TGCGCCAGCAGCTTCGACAGAGCCTACGAGCAGTACTTC.

This clone appeared a few times. The rearrangement joins TRBV28 to TRBJ1-2; D perhaps matches TRBD1 (6 bases). The CDR3 is 15 residues long. V lost 3 bases and J lost 3, with 14 bases in between. Germline assignment: CDR1 MDHEN and CDR2 SYDVKM. The CDR3, as DNA: TGTGCCAGCAGTTTCGGACAGCCCCCTGACTATGGCTACACCTTC. Encoded protein: CASSFGQPPDYGYTF.

This clone was counted once. The chain recombines TRBV9 with TRBJ1-3; 7 bases map to TRBD1. Trimming removed 3 bases from V and 1 base from J; junction bases left unmatched: 7. Germline V gene sequence: CDR1 SGDLS, CDR2 YYNGEE. CDR3 length: 16 amino acids. The CDR3 DNA is TGTGCCAGCAGCGCGGCCCTGACAGGGTCTGGAAACACCATATATTTT. Translating gives CASSAALTGSGNTIYF.

This chain links TRBV7-9 with TRBJ2-7; D remains unclear. The CDR3 runs 14 residues. Trimming left V 5 bases short and J 6 bases short, with 17 bases between. Germline assignment: CDR1 SEHNR and CDR2 FQNEAQ (reference sequence). CDR3 region: CASSPQVVSREQYF. The CDR3 DNA reads TGTGCCAGCAGCCCCCAGGTTGTATCTCGCGAGCAGTACTTC.

The V and J genes are TRBV7-9 and TRBJ2-2; maybe TRBD1 (6 bases). V lost 3 bases to trimming and J lost 4 bases, with 12 bases between them. CDR1 SEHNR and CDR2 FQNEAQ come from the germline V gene (reference sequence). There are 15 residues in the CDR3. CDR3 protein: CASSFRGQTTGELFF. CDR3 DNA sequence: TGTGCCAGCAGCTTTCGTGGACAGACCACCGGGGAGCTGTTTTTT.

V is TRBV6-6 and J is TRBJ2-7; 16 positions agree with TRBD2. The CDR3 runs to 17 residues. The V gene end was trimmed by 5 bases and the J gene end by 6 bases; junction bases not matched to a gene: 10. Germline lookup yields CDR1 MNHNY and CDR2 SVGAGI (reference sequence). The DNA of the CDR3 is TGTGCCAGCAGTCGCGGGACTAGCGGGGGGGCAGTTTCCGAGCAGTACTTC. As protein: CASSRGTSGGAVSEQYF.

V and J are TRBV5-5 and TRBJ2-7, with D possibly being TRBD2 (5 bases). Germline lookup yields CDR1 SGHKS and CDR2 YYEKEE (reference sequence). The CDR3 length is 15 residues. V lost 1 base to trimming and J lost 6 bases, with 17 bases between them. Here the CDR3 DNA reads TGTGCCAGCAGCTTGAATGGCTTTGTCAGCGGCGAGCAGTACTTC. Protein: CASSLNGFVSGEQYF.

The V call is TRBV7-3, the J call TRBJ2-1, with 12 bases fitting TRBD2. Trimming cost V 0 bases and J 4 bases; bases outside gene matches: 4. The CDR3 has 17 amino acids. In germline, CDR1 is SGHTA, CDR2 FQGTGA. This chain's CDR3 is CASSLTTTSGSYNEQFF. CDR3 nucleotide sequence: TGTGCCAGCAGCTTAACGACGACTAGCGGGAGTTACAATGAGCAGTTCTTC.